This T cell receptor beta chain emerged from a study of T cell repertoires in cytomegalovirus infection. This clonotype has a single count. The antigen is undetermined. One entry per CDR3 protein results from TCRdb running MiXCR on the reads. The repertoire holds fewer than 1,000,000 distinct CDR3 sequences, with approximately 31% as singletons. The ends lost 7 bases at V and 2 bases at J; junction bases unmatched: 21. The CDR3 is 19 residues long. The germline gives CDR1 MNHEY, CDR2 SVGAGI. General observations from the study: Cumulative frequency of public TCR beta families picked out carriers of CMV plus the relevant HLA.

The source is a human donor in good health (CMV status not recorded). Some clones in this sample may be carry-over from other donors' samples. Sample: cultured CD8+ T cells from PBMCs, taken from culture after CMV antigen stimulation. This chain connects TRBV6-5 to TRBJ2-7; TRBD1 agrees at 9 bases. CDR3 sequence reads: CASTKTGTGYRPDTYEQYF. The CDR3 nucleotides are TGTGCCAGCACTAAGACCGGGACAGGGTATCGTCCTGATACCTACGAGCAGTACTTC.